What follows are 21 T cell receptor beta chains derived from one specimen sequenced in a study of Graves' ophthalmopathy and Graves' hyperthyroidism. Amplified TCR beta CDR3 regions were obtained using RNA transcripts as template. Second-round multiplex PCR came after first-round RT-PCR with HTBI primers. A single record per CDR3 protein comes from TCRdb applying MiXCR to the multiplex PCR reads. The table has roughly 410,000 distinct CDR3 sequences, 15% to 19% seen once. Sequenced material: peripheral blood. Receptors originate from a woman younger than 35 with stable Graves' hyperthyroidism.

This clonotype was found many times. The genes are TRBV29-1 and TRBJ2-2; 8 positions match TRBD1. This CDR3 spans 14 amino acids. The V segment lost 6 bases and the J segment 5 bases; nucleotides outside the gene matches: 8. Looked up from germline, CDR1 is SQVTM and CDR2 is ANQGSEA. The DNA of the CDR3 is TGCAGCGTCCCCGACAGGGGTGAGACCGGGGAGCTGTTTTTT. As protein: CSVPDRGETGELFF.

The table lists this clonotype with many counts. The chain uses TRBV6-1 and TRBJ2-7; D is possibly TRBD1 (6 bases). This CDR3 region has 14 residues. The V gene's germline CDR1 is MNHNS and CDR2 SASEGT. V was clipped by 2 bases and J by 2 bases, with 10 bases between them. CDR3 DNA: TGTGCCAGCAGTGAAAGGGGGTGGGCCTACGAGCAGTACTTC. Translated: CASSERGWAYEQYF.

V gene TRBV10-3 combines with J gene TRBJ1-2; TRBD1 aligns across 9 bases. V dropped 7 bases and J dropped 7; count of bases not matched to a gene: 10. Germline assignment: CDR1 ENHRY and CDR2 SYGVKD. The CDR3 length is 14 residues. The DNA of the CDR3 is TGTGCCATCACCACGGACACGGGACAGGGTGGCTACACCTTC. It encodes CAITTDTGQGGYTF.

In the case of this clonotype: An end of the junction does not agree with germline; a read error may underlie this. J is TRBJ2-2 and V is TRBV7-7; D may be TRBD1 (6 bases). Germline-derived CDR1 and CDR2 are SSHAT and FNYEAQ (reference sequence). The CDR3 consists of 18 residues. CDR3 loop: CASSLGRTGPPNTGELFF. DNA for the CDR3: TGTGCTAGCAGCTTGGGCCGCACAGGGCCGCCGAACACCGGGGAGCTGTTTTTT.

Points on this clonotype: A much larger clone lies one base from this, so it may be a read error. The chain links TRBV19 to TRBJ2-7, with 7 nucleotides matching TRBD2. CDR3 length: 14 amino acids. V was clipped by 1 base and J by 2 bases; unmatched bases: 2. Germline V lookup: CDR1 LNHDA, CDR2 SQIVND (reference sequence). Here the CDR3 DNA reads TGTGCCAGTAGTATAGTACTAGCGACCTACGAGCAGTACTTC. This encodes CASSIVLATYEQYF.

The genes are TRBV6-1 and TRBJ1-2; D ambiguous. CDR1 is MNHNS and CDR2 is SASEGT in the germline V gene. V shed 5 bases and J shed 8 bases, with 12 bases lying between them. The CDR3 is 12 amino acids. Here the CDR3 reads CASSTVIEGYTF. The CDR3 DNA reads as TGTGCCAGCAGTACAGTGATTGAGGGCTACACCTTC.

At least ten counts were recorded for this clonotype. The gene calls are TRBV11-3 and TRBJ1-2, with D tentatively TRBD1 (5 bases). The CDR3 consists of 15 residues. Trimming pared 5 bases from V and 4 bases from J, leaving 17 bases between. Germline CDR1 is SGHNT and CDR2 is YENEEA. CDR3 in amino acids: CASSPGAGLGYGYTF. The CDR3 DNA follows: TGTGCCAGCAGCCCTGGGGCAGGGTTAGGCTATGGCTACACCTTC.

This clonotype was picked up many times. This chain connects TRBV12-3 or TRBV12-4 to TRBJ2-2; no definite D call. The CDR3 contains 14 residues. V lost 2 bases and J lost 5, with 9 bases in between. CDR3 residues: CASSLFLGTGELFF. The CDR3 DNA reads TGTGCCAGCAGTTTATTTTTAGGAACCGGGGAGCTGTTTTTT.

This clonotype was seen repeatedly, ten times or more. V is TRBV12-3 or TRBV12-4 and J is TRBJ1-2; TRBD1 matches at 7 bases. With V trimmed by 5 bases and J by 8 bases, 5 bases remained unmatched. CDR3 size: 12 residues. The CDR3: CASSPTGRGYTF. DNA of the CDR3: TGTGCCAGCAGTCCGACAGGGAGGGGCTACACCTTC.

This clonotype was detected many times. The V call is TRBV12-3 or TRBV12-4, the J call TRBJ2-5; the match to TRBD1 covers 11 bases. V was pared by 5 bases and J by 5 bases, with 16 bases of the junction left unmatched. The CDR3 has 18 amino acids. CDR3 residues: CASSPRTGGASSWETQYF. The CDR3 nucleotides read TGTGCCAGCAGTCCCCGGACAGGGGGCGCGTCATCGTGGGAGACCCAGTACTTC.

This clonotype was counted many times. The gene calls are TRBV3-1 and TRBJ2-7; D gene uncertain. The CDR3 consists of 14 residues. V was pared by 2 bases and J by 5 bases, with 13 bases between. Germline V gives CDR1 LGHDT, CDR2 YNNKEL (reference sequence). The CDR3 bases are TGTGCCAGCAGCCAAACTTCTTCTCGGGACGAGCAGTACTTC. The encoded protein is CASSQTSSRDEQYF.

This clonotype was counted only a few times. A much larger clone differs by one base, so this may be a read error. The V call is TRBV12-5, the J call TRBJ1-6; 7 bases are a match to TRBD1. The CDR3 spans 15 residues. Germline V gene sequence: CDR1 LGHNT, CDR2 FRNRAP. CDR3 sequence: CASGTGTDYNSHLHF. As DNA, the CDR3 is TGTGCTAGTGGCACCGGGACAGATTATAATTCACACCTCCACTTT.

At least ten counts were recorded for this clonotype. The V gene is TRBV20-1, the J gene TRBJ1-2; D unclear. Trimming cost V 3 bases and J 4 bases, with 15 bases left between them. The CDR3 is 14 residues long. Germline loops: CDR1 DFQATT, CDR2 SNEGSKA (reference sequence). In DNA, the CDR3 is TGCAGTGCTAGTATGACGGAAGGATCCTATGGCTACACCTTC. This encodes CSASMTEGSYGYTF.

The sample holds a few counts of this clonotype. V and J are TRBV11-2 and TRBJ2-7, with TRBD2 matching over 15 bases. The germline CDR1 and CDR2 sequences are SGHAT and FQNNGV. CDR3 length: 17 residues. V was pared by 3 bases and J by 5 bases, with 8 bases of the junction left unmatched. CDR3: CASSFGLAGGLSHEQYF. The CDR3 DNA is TGTGCCAGCAGCTTCGGACTAGCGGGGGGGCTGTCGCACGAGCAGTACTTC.

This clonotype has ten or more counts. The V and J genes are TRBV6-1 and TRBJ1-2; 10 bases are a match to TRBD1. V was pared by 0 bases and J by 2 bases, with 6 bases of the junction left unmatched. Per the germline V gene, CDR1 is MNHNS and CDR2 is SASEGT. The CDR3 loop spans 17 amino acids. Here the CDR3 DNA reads TGTGCCAGCAGTGAAGCGACAGGGGGCGGCGTGAACTATGGCTACACCTTC. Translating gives CASSEATGGGVNYGYTF.

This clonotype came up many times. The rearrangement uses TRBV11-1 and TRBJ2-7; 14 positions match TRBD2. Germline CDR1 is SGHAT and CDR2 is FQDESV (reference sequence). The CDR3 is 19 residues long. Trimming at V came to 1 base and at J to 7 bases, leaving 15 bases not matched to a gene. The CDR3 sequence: CASSLVWGLAGAPYDEQYF. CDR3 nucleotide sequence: TGTGCCAGCAGCTTAGTCTGGGGACTAGCGGGGGCTCCTTACGATGAGCAGTACTTC. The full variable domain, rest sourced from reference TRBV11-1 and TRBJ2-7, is EAEVAQSPRYKITEKSQAVAFWCDPISGHATLYWYRQILGQGPELLVQFQDESVVDDSQLPKDRFSAERLKGVDSTLKIQPAELGDSAMYLCASSLVWGLAGAPYDEQYFGPGTRLTVT.

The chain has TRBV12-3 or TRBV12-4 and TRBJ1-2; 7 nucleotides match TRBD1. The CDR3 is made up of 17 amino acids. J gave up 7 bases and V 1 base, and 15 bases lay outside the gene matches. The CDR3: CASSLGGQRRSDRGYTF. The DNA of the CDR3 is TGTGCCAGCAGTTTAGGGGGACAGCGTCGTTCGGATCGTGGCTACACCTTC.

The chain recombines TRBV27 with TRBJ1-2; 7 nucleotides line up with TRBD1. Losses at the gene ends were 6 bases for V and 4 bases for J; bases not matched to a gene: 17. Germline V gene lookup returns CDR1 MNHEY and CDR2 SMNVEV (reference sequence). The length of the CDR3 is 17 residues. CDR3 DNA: TGTGCCAGCAGCCCGAATTTAGGACAGGACATCAGCTATGGCTACACCTTC. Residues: CASSPNLGQDISYGYTF.

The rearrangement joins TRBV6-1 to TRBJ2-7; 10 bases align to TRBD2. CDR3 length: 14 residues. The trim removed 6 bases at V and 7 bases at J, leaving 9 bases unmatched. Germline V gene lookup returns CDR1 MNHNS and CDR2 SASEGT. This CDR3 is CASRASGGLGEQYF. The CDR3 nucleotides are TGTGCCAGCAGGGCTAGCGGGGGCTTAGGAGAGCAGTACTTC.

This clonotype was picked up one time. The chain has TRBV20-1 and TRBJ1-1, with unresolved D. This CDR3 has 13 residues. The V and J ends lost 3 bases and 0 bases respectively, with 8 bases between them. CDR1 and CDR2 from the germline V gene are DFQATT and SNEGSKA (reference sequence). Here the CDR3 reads CSASWQMNTEAFF. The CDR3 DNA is TGCAGTGCTAGTTGGCAGATGAACACTGAAGCTTTCTTT.

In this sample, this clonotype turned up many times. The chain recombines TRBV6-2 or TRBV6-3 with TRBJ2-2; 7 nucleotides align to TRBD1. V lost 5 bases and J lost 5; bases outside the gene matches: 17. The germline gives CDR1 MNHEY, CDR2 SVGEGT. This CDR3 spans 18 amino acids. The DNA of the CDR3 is TGTGCCAGCAGTACGTTAACCAGAGGGGGCCCGATAACCGGGGAGCTGTTTTTT. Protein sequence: CASSTLTRGGPITGELFF.